The rows below give T cell receptor beta chains drawn from one sample of a study of blood T cell repertoires in COVID-19. The data were produced by immunoSEQ multiplex PCR, yet TCRdb's version contains in-frame clones alone and is incomplete. This table holds approximately 210,000 clones, roughly nine tenths found once. The sequenced sample consisted of peripheral blood. The receptors come from a man aged 25 to 40 with acute or convalescent COVID-19. CDR3s include the opening cysteine and the closing phenylalanine or tryptophan. D genes are given only for firm matches. Part of the rows lack a size; the others show once, few, many or a class for expanded clones.

clone_size | j_call | d_call | v_call | cdr3_aa | cdr3_nt
. | TRBJ1-2 | . | TRBV28 | CASRGPGGLYGYTF | TGTGCCAGTCGGGGACCAGGAGGGTTATATGGCTACACCTTC
once | TRBJ2-7 | TRBD1 | TRBV7-9 | CASSLAGGQGEQYF | TGTGCCAGCAGCTTAGCAGGGGGCCAGGGCGAGCAGTACTTC
once | TRBJ2-3 | . | TRBV21-1 | CASSTQKLDGRTSGGGTDTQYF | TGTGCCAGCAGCACGCAAAAGTTAGACGGACGGACTAGCGGGGGAGGCACAGATACGCAGTATTTT
. | TRBJ1-2 | TRBD1 | TRBV7-9 | CASSRTGGDGYTF | TGTGCCAGCAGTCGGACAGGGGGCGATGGCTACACCTTC
. | TRBJ1-6 | . | TRBV28 | CASSLFRGSNSPLHF | TGTGCCAGCAGTTTATTCCGGGGGAGTAATTCACCCCTCCACTTT
. | TRBJ1-5 | . | TRBV28 | CASGTYRDQPQHF | TGTGCCAGCGGAACTTACAGGGATCAGCCCCAGCATTTT
. | TRBJ1-1 | . | TRBV9 | CASSPLSGRAFF | TGTGCCAGCAGCCCACTTTCGGGGAGAGCTTTCTTT
. | TRBJ2-5 | . | TRBV28 | CVSSSLQGPQETQYF | TGTGTCAGCAGTTCCTTACAGGGCCCCCAAGAGACCCAGTACTTC
. | TRBJ2-5 | TRBD2 | TRBV10-3 | CAIRMSGNQETQYF | TGTGCCATCAGGATGAGCGGGAACCAAGAGACCCAGTACTTC
. | TRBJ2-7 | . | TRBV3-1/TRBV3-2 | CASSHGGSLLEQYF | TGTGCCAGCAGCCATGGCGGCAGTCTTTTAGAGCAGTACTTC
once | TRBJ1-1 | . | TRBV5-1 | CASSFEAGNTEAFF | TGCGCCAGCAGCTTTGAGGCCGGGAACACTGAAGCTTTCTTT
. | TRBJ2-7 | TRBD1 | TRBV13 | CASSLGSGGADEQYF | TGTGCCAGCAGCTTAGGCTCAGGGGGCGCGGACGAGCAGTACTTC
once | TRBJ1-2 | . | TRBV29-1 | CSVEEASFRGYTF | TGCAGCGTTGAGGAGGCGAGCTTTCGTGGCTACACCTTC
. | TRBJ1-1 | . | TRBV9 | CASTQDSRSTEAFF | TGTGCCAGCACCCAAGACAGCCGCAGCACTGAAGCTTTCTTT
. | TRBJ1-1 | . | TRBV7-9 | CACDRTNTEAFF | TGTGCCTGCGACAGGACGAACACTGAAGCTTTCTTT
. | TRBJ1-1 | . | TRBV29-1 | CSVADRYEAFF | TGCAGCGTCGCCGACAGGTACGAAGCTTTCTTT